This T cell receptor beta chain was captured by sequencing in a study of blood T cell repertoires in COVID-19. This CDR3 contains 15 residues. V shed 2 bases and J shed 1 base, with 8 bases lying between them. The V gene's germline CDR1 is SGHTA and CDR2 FQGNSA. The assay was immunoSEQ multiplex PCR, and TCRdb's table has in-frame clones only and misses some. Altogether 110,000 or so clones are present, approximately 90% being singletons, with the ten largest covering more than 6%. What was sequenced was peripheral blood. The clonotype comes from a human donor in a cohort sampled during active COVID-19. The chain carries TRBV7-2 and TRBJ2-2; D perhaps matches TRBD1 (5 bases). CDR3 nucleotide sequence: TGTGCCAGCAGCTTACCAGGGTGGAACACCGGGGAGCTGTTTTTT. It codes for CASSLPGWNTGELFF.